These 28 T cell receptor beta chains were sequenced from one sample in a study of control samples from healthy donors and cancer patients. Generated by immunoSEQ multiplex PCR, the TCRdb table keeps only in-frame clones and is missing some. The sample lists about 160,000 clones; roughly 94% were seen once. The sample taken for sequencing was PBMCs. The receptor source for this set is a man aged 60-69 years with colorectal cancer.

The chain joins TRBV6-5 to TRBJ1-5; D not certain. Trimming pared 8 bases from V and 5 bases from J, leaving 4 bases between. CDR3 length: 10 amino acids. From germline, CDR1 is MNHEY and CDR2 SVGAGI. The CDR3 DNA reads as TGTGCCAGCGGGGATCAGCCCCAGCATTTT. This sequence encodes CASGDQPQHF.

The chain joins TRBV2 to TRBJ1-5; no firm D call. Germline lookup yields CDR1 SNHLY and CDR2 FYNNEI. V was pared by 6 bases and J by 1 base, with 10 bases between. This CDR3 has 14 amino acids. The CDR3 reads CASRARESNQPQHF. The CDR3 bases are TGTGCCAGCAGGGCTCGGGAGAGCAATCAGCCCCAGCATTTT.

The V and J genes are TRBV2 and TRBJ1-1; no definite D call. The CDR3 is 11 residues long. Germline V CDR1 and CDR2: SNHLY, FYNNEI. V lost 7 bases, J lost 4 bases, and 7 bases lay in between. CDR3 loop: CASKWSTEAFF. For the CDR3, the DNA is TGTGCCAGCAAGTGGAGCACTGAAGCTTTCTTT.

The chain is built from TRBV7-9 and TRBJ2-2, with TRBD1 as a possible D gene (7 bases). The CDR3 sequence is 13 residues long. Trimming took 5 bases from V and 6 from J, leaving 10 bases between them. Germline-derived CDR1 and CDR2 are SEHNR and FQNEAQ (reference sequence). DNA of the CDR3: TGTGCCAGCAGCCCAGGGGGGCCCGGGGAGCTGTTTTTT. Translation gives CASSPGGPGELFF.

The chain couples TRBV4-1 to TRBJ2-2, with 9 positions matching TRBD2. Germline V lookup: CDR1 MGHRA, CDR2 YSYEKL. J was trimmed by 0 bases and V by 6 bases; bases with no gene match: 8. The CDR3 runs to 17 residues. CDR3 DNA sequence: TGCGCCAGCAGTAAGGCGGGGGGGCCGGCGAACACCGGGGAGCTGTTTTTT. This codes for CASSKAGGPANTGELFF.

V is TRBV19 and J is TRBJ1-2, with TRBD1 matching 10 bases. Germline V gene data show CDR1 as LNHDA and CDR2 as SQIVND (reference sequence). V was pared by 5 bases and J by 7 bases, with 13 bases of the junction left unmatched. The CDR3 totals 16 residues. CDR3 bases: TGTGCCAGTAGTCCGACGCCGGGACAGGGGTCGGCTGGCTACACCTTC. Its protein product is CASSPTPGQGSAGYTF.

This chain joins TRBV7-2 and TRBJ2-5; D uncertain. The CDR3 contains 17 residues. Germline assignment: CDR1 SGHTA and CDR2 FQGNSA. Trimming removed 5 bases at V and 2 bases at J, with 21 bases between. CDR3 sequence (DNA): TGTGCCAGCAGCGAGCTATTGGGCGCGACCCCACAAGAGACCCAGTACTTC. Translating it yields CASSELLGATPQETQYF.

The chain couples TRBV12-3 or TRBV12-4 to TRBJ1-2; TRBD1 is a possible D gene (6 bases). CDR3 length equals 12 residues. V was pared by 7 bases and J by 8 bases, with 14 bases between. This chain's CDR3 is CASKGDREGYTF. The CDR3, as DNA: TGTGCCAGCAAGGGGGATAGAGAAGGCTACACCTTC.

The genes are TRBV9 and TRBJ2-3; D perhaps matches TRBD2 (5 bases). The CDR3 is 14 residues long. The germline CDR1 and CDR2 sequences are SGDLS and YYNGEE. With 2 bases removed from V and 5 bases from J, the gap between germline ends came to 12 bases. The CDR3 nucleotides are TGTGCCAGCAGCGTGTGGGGAGAGAAAGATACGCAGTATTTT. Translating gives CASSVWGEKDTQYF.

The chain joins TRBV6-6 to TRBJ2-7; the D gene is possibly TRBD2 (6 bases). The germline CDR1 and CDR2 sequences are MNHNY and SVGAGI (reference sequence). This CDR3 comprises 12 residues. The V gene lost 8 bases and the J gene lost 0 bases, with 8 bases spanning the gap. In nucleotides, the CDR3 is TGTGCCAGCGGGGGAGGCTCCTACGAGCAGTACTTC. It translates to CASGGGSYEQYF.

The J gene is TRBJ1-4, the V gene TRBV5-1; TRBD1 might be the D (6 bases). V was clipped by 2 bases and J by 7 bases, with 15 bases between them. Germline CDR1 reads SGHRS; CDR2 reads YFSETQ. This CDR3 is built from 15 residues. The CDR3 DNA reads as TGCGCCAGCAGCTTAAACGCAGGGGCGCGTGAAAAACTGTTTTTT. It encodes CASSLNAGAREKLFF.

V usage is TRBV24-1 and J usage is TRBJ1-5, with 8 bases lining up with TRBD1. The junction had 4 bases not matched to a gene; V was cut back by 2 bases and J by 2 bases. Germline V gene data show CDR1 as KGHDR and CDR2 as SFDVKD. This CDR3 comprises 16 residues. This CDR3 reads CATSDSLTGGNQPQHF. The CDR3 bases are TGTGCCACCAGTGATTCCCTGACAGGGGGCAATCAGCCCCAGCATTTT.

The CDR3 DNA reads as TGTGCCAGCTCACAGATCGTCGGTGAAGCTTTCTTT. Protein: CASSQIVGEAFF. The chain carries TRBV18 and TRBJ1-1; D ambiguous. The germline V gene encodes CDR1 KGHSH and CDR2 LQKENI. The CDR3 loop spans 12 amino acids. With 4 bases removed from V and 7 bases from J, the gap between germline ends came to 10 bases. Together with reference TRBV18 and TRBJ1-1, the CDR3 gives the full variable domain: NAGVMQNPRHLVRRRGQEARLRCSPMKGHSHVYWYRQLPEEGLKFMVYLQKENIIDESGMPKERFSAEFPKEGPSILRIQQVVRGDSAAYFCASSQIVGEAFFGQGTRLTVV.

V gene TRBV14 combines with J gene TRBJ2-3; perhaps TRBD2 as D (6 bases). V dropped 2 bases and J dropped 3 bases, with 18 bases sitting between them. The CDR3 extends over 17 amino acids. CDR1 SGHDN and CDR2 FVKESK come from the germline V gene. CDR3 loop: CASSQSRGPGGTDTQYF. CDR3 DNA: TGTGCCAGCAGCCAATCCCGAGGACCAGGAGGGACAGATACGCAGTATTTT.

J is TRBJ2-5 and V is TRBV4-1; 10 bases map to TRBD2. V shed 2 bases, J shed 5 bases, and the junction held 5 bases outside the gene matches. The germline CDR1 and CDR2 sequences are MGHRA and YSYEKL. The CDR3 runs 15 residues. In DNA form, the CDR3 reads TGCGCCAGCAGCCAACAAGGACTAGCGGTTGAGACCCAGTACTTC. This gives the protein CASSQQGLAVETQYF.

The genes are TRBV5-1 and TRBJ2-3; 9 bases are a match to TRBD2. CDR3 length: 15 residues. CDR1 is SGHRS and CDR2 is YFSETQ in the germline V gene. J lost 5 bases, V lost 0 bases, and 4 bases had no gene match. The CDR3: CASSLAAGGRDTQYF. CDR3 bases: TGCGCCAGCAGCTTGGCAGCGGGGGGACGAGATACGCAGTATTTT.

Notes on this clone: At one of its ends the junction is not consistent with the germline gene, which may arise from a read error. The rearrangement links TRBV5-1 to TRBJ1-2, with 7 bases lining up with TRBD1. This CDR3 has 14 residues. From germline, CDR1 is SGHRS and CDR2 YFSETQ. The CDR3, as DNA: TGCGTCAGCAGCTTGACAGGGCAGGACTATGGCTACACCTTC. Translating gives CVSSLTGQDYGYTF.

The rearrangement uses TRBV18 and TRBJ1-2; TRBD1 aligns across 7 bases. Germline V CDR1 and CDR2: KGHSH, LQKENI. The CDR3 is 13 residues long. The trim removed 3 bases at V and 7 bases at J, leaving 5 bases unmatched. The CDR3 region is CASSPRGEGGYTF. The CDR3 nucleotides read TGTGCCAGCTCACCCAGGGGGGAAGGTGGCTACACCTTC.

The genes are TRBV9 and TRBJ1-2; D might be TRBD1 (6 bases). The CDR3 is 14 residues long. Deletions cut 0 bases from V and 2 bases from J, with 8 bases between. Germline values: CDR1 SGDLS, CDR2 YYNGEE. The DNA for the CDR3 is TGTGCCAGCAGCGTAGCTCAGGGGAACTATGGCTACACCTTC. It is translated as CASSVAQGNYGYTF.

The chain combines TRBV5-4 with TRBJ2-1; TRBD2 matches 8 bases. Germline V gene data show CDR1 as SGHNT and CDR2 as YYREEE (reference sequence). V shed 3 bases and J 10 bases; nucleotides not matched to a gene: 12. The CDR3 has 15 residues. CDR3 region: CASSSPGLGVGEQFF. The CDR3 DNA sequence: TGTGCCAGCAGCTCCCCGGGACTAGGAGTTGGAGAGCAGTTCTTC.

The CDR3 region has the DNA TGCGCCAGCAGCACGGGCGGAGAGGGGATCAATCAGCCCCAGCATTTT. Encoded protein: CASSTGGEGINQPQHF. The chain is built from TRBV5-1 and TRBJ1-5, with D possibly matching TRBD1 (5 bases). V lost 4 bases, J lost 3 bases, and 17 bases lay in between. CDR3 length: 16 residues. Germline loops: CDR1 SGHRS, CDR2 YFSETQ.

The V gene is TRBV2, the J gene TRBJ2-7; a possible D gene is TRBD2 (6 bases). This CDR3 is 14 amino acids long. Trimming stripped 2 bases from V and 2 bases from J, with 10 bases between. Germline assignment: CDR1 SNHLY and CDR2 FYNNEI. For the CDR3, the DNA is TGTGCCAGCAGTGAAAGGGAGGTTGCCTACGAGCAGTACTTC. Amino acids: CASSEREVAYEQYF.

This clone was counted a single time. This chain joins TRBV11-2 and TRBJ2-3, with D perhaps matching TRBD1 or TRBD2 (5 bases each). Germline CDR1 reads SGHAT; CDR2 reads FQNNGV. The CDR3 contains 14 residues. The V and J ends lost 4 bases and 1 base respectively, with 9 bases between them. The chain's CDR3 is CASSSRDGTDTQYF. The CDR3 DNA sequence: TGTGCCAGCAGCTCCCGGGACGGCACAGATACGCAGTATTTT.

V is TRBV11-2 and J is TRBJ2-7, with 7 nucleotides matching TRBD1. CDR3 length: 14 amino acids. The germline V gene has CDR1 SGHAT and CDR2 FQNNGV. Trimming took 1 base from V and 2 from J; bases not matched to a gene: 2. Here the CDR3 DNA reads TGTGCCAGCAGCTTAGCGGGACAGCCCTACGAGCAGTACTTC. Its translation is CASSLAGQPYEQYF.

The gene calls are TRBV19 and TRBJ1-6; D is ambiguous. The CDR3 is 17 residues long. Germline CDR1 reads LNHDA; CDR2 reads SQIVND (reference sequence). The V and J ends lost 7 bases and 0 bases respectively, with 16 bases between them. Here the CDR3 DNA reads TGTGCCAGTAAACTTGGACGGGTAAGCTCCTATAATTCACCCCTCCACTTT. Translation gives CASKLGRVSSYNSPLHF.

The chain carries TRBV5-4 and TRBJ1-5; 7 positions agree with TRBD1. The CDR3 sequence is 15 residues long. The germline V gene encodes CDR1 SGHNT and CDR2 YYREEE (reference sequence). V was pared by 2 bases and J by 3 bases, with 5 bases of the junction left unmatched. The CDR3 reads CASSFGTGDNQPQHF. The CDR3 region has the DNA TGTGCCAGCAGCTTCGGCACAGGGGACAATCAGCCCCAGCATTTT.

V and J are TRBV6-6 and TRBJ1-1; maybe TRBD1 (5 bases). The V gene's germline CDR1 is MNHNY and CDR2 SVGAGI (reference sequence). The length of the CDR3 is 11 residues. With 6 bases removed from V and 11 bases from J, the gap between germline ends came to 13 bases. The chain's CDR3 is CASSAGPRAFF. The DNA for the CDR3 is TGTGCCAGCAGCGCGGGGCCAAGGGCTTTCTTT.

The chain carries TRBV6-2 or TRBV6-3 and TRBJ1-5, with 7 bases lining up with TRBD1. The V gene's germline CDR1 is MNHEY and CDR2 SVGEGT. Germline trimming cut 6 bases from V and 7 bases from J; bases unmatched to any gene: 6. The CDR3 extends over 13 amino acids. As DNA, the CDR3 is TGTGCCAGCAGCCACAGGGGCGGGCAGCCCCAGCATTTT. Translation: CASSHRGGQPQHF.